This T cell receptor beta chain originates from a study of T cell clonotyping in hematopoietic cell transplantation. The time point was: recipient sample about 28 days before transplant, after cytoreduction. Looked up from germline, CDR1 is SGHTA and CDR2 is FQGNSA. The CDR3 length is 15 residues. V lost 5 bases and J lost 2, with 15 bases in between. The table lists this clone with a count of one. The antigen is undetermined. The method was immunoSEQ multiplex PCR; TCRdb's version includes in-frame clones alone and lacks a portion of them. The sample comprises more than 20,000 clones, 84% of which are singletons, and roughly 24% rests with the top ten. General observations from the study: At the given depth, recipient repertoires were over 95% de novo clonotypes. Broader posttransplant TCR repertoire diversity was predicted by graft donor and pretransplant recipient Inverse Simpson Index values. No sorting was done, leaving CD4 and CD8 contributions mixed.

Sample: peripheral blood mononuclear cells, taken before stem cell transplant. This sequence originates from a woman in her sixties or seventies with acute myeloid leukemia. Some clones in this sample may be carry-over from other donors' samples. The gene calls are TRBV7-2 and TRBJ2-5, with D perhaps matching TRBD2 (6 bases). The CDR3 region has the DNA TGTGCCAGCAGCAACAACGGCCGGGGGCAAGAGACCCAGTACTTC. Encoded protein: CASSNNGRGQETQYF. The whole variable domain, filled in from reference TRBV7-2 and TRBJ2-5, reads GAGVSQSPSNKVTEKGKDVELRCDPISGHTALYWYRQSLGQGLEFLIYFQGNSAPDKSGLPSDRFSAERTGGSVSTLTIQRTQQEDSAVYLCASSNNGRGQETQYFGPGTRLLVL.